The 3 T cell receptor beta chains below were found in one sample sequenced in a study of beta chain features in type 1 diabetes. Study-wide results and caveats: Among all four CD4+ subsets, Type 1 diabetes patients had TCRB CDR3s that were moderately but significantly shorter.

Since all of the isolated RNA was reverse transcribed, expressed TCRB transcripts were what got sequenced. The data were produced by immunoSEQ multiplex PCR, yet TCRdb's version contains in-frame clones alone and is incomplete. The sample yields over 150,000 clones, about 8.3% seen once. Which antigens these TCRs recognize remains unknown. The specimen was central memory CD4+ T cells from blood. The receptors stem from a woman aged 18-29 years with type 1 diabetes.

This clone was seen a few times. The gene calls are TRBV18 and TRBJ2-7, with TRBD1 matching 9 bases. CDR3 length equals 15 residues. J was trimmed by 6 bases and V by 4 bases; bases with no gene match: 10. Germline CDR1 is KGHSH and CDR2 is LQKENI. The DNA of the CDR3 is TGTGCCAGCTCACTGATCGGGACAGGGATGGGCGAGCAGTACTTC. It is translated as CASSLIGTGMGEQYF. Together with reference TRBV18 and TRBJ2-7, the CDR3 gives the full variable domain: NAGVMQNPRHLVRRRGQEARLRCSPMKGHSHVYWYRQLPEEGLKFMVYLQKENIIDESGMPKERFSAEFPKEGPSILRIQQVVRGDSAAYFCASSLIGTGMGEQYFGPGTRLTVT.

This chain connects TRBV4-2 to TRBJ1-1; D is undetermined. The CDR3 has 16 amino acids. Per the germline V gene, CDR1 is LGHNA and CDR2 is YNFKEQ. V was pared by 4 bases and J by 0 bases, with 15 bases between. The CDR3 is CASSRGAANMNTEAFF. The CDR3 coding sequence is TGTGCCAGCAGCCGAGGCGCAGCCAACATGAACACTGAAGCTTTCTTT.

The rearrangement joins TRBV10-3 to TRBJ2-7, with D possibly matching TRBD2 (6 bases). V was pared by 0 bases and J by 6 bases, with 12 bases between. CDR1 and CDR2 from the germline V gene are ENHRY and SYGVKD. CDR3 length equals 14 residues. The CDR3 DNA follows: TGTGCCATCAGTGAGTCGTGGAGGGGAAGCGAGCAGTACTTC. This gives the protein CAISESWRGSEQYF.